These 27 T cell receptor beta chains were sequenced from one sample in a study of chemoradiotherapy in HPV16-positive cancers. The protocol was immunoSEQ multiplex PCR, while the TCRdb copy is restricted to in-frame clones and leaves out a portion. The table lists roughly 10,000 clones, around 68% of them singletons. This sample was obtained from a patient who underwent chemoradiotherapy. The receptors originated from a human donor with HPV-associated anogenital cancer.

The CDR3, as DNA: TGTGCCAGCAGCGGGGGGACAGGGATGTCTTTTGGCTACACCTTC. Translating gives CASSGGTGMSFGYTF. This rearrangement joins TRBV7-9 to TRBJ1-2; 9 bases are shared with TRBD1. Germline V gene data show CDR1 as SEHNR and CDR2 as FQNEAQ (reference sequence). Germline trimming cut 5 bases from V and 7 bases from J; bases unmatched to any gene: 11. There are 15 residues in the CDR3.

The V and J genes are TRBV30 and TRBJ2-7, with D perhaps matching TRBD1 or TRBD2 (5 bases each). The CDR3 length is 13 residues. V was shortened by 0 bases and J by 2 bases, with 8 bases between the two germline ends. CDR1 and CDR2 from the germline V gene are GTSNPN and SVGIG (reference sequence). The CDR3 here is CAWSVMGPYEQYF. The CDR3 DNA reads as TGTGCCTGGAGTGTAATGGGACCCTACGAGCAGTACTTC.

The genes are TRBV29-1 and TRBJ1-1, with D unclear. Trimming pared 3 bases from V and 7 bases from J, leaving 9 bases between. Per the germline V gene, CDR1 is SQVTM and CDR2 is ANQGSEA. CDR3 length: 11 residues. DNA for the CDR3: TGCAGCGTTGATTCATCCAGTGAAGCTTTCTTT. Its protein product is CSVDSSSEAFF.

This chain uses TRBV7-8 with TRBJ1-5; the match to TRBD1 covers 9 bases. V lost 4 bases and J lost 5; bases outside the gene matches: 6. The V gene's germline CDR1 is SGHVS and CDR2 FQNEAQ. This CDR3 has 15 residues. The CDR3 here is CASSSTGGSYQPQHF. In nucleotides, the CDR3 is TGTGCCAGCAGCTCTACAGGGGGCTCGTATCAGCCCCAGCATTTT.

This chain links TRBV9 with TRBJ1-5; D is unresolved. Germline V gene data show CDR1 as SGDLS and CDR2 as YYNGEE. Trimming took off 3 bases at V and 3 bases at J, with 10 bases between the two ends. The CDR3 consists of 14 residues. As DNA, the CDR3 is TGTGCCAGCAGCGCGGGCCCCCTCAATCAGCCCCAGCATTTT. Protein sequence: CASSAGPLNQPQHF.

This clone occurred a few times. V and J are TRBV19 and TRBJ1-2; 7 bases agree with TRBD1. The CDR3 has 13 amino acids. The ends lost 4 bases at V and 5 bases at J; junction bases unmatched: 4. Germline values: CDR1 LNHDA, CDR2 SQIVND (reference sequence). CDR3 in DNA: TGTGCCAGTAGTACTGCAGGGGGATATGGCTACACCTTC. The encoded protein is CASSTAGGYGYTF.

V usage is TRBV7-9 and J usage is TRBJ2-7; D ambiguous. Germline assignment: CDR1 SEHNR and CDR2 FQNEAQ (reference sequence). The CDR3 contains 11 residues. Trimming cost V 4 bases and J 6 bases, with 7 bases left between them. The DNA of the CDR3 is TGTGCCAGCAGCTCATACCTCGAGCAGTACGTC. It codes for CASSSYLEQYV.

The chain joins TRBV4-1 to TRBJ2-3, with TRBD2 matching over 9 bases. Germline loops: CDR1 MGHRA, CDR2 YSYEKL. With 3 bases clipped from V and 3 bases from J, the junction kept 7 bases outside the gene matches. This CDR3 has 16 amino acids. The chain's CDR3 is CASSQGGGAGTDTQYF. The CDR3 nucleotides are TGCGCCAGCAGCCAGGGCGGGGGGGCCGGGACAGATACGCAGTATTTT.

This chain joins TRBV5-1 and TRBJ1-4, with unresolved D. The V gene lost 0 bases and the J gene lost 5 bases, with 11 bases spanning the gap. CDR1 and CDR2 from the germline V gene are SGHRS and YFSETQ. The CDR3 covers 15 residues. The CDR3, as DNA: TGCGCCAGCAGCTTGGGAGCAGGTTTAAATGAAAAACTGTTTTTT. This codes for CASSLGAGLNEKLFF.

The chain uses TRBV7-3 and TRBJ2-1; D might be TRBD2 (5 bases). Trimming pared 0 bases from V and 7 bases from J, leaving 16 bases between. Germline lookup yields CDR1 SGHTA and CDR2 FQGTGA. The CDR3 sequence is 16 residues long. This CDR3 is CASSLTGVVVGNEQFF. DNA for the CDR3: TGTGCCAGCAGCTTAACCGGGGTGGTGGTGGGGAATGAGCAGTTCTTC.

J is TRBJ2-2 and V is TRBV19, with D tentatively TRBD1 (5 bases). Per germline, CDR1 LNHDA and CDR2 SQIVND (reference sequence). This CDR3 has 14 amino acids. V dropped 7 bases and J dropped 1 base, with 10 bases sitting between them. The DNA of the CDR3 is TGTGCCAGTACCTATCAGGGGAACACCGGGGAGCTGTTTTTT. It translates to CASTYQGNTGELFF.

The chain couples TRBV27 to TRBJ1-2, with unresolved D. The CDR3 totals 13 residues. CDR1 and CDR2 (germline): MNHEY, SMNVEV (reference sequence). V lost 3 bases, J lost 4 bases, and 9 bases lay in between. This CDR3 reads CASSFGFPYGYTF. Written as DNA, the CDR3 is TGTGCCAGCAGTTTTGGGTTCCCCTATGGCTACACCTTC.

The rearrangement links TRBV12-5 to TRBJ2-2, with 7 bases aligning to TRBD1. V lost 6 bases, J lost 1 base, and 5 bases stayed unmatched. Looked up from germline, CDR1 is LGHNT and CDR2 is FRNRAP. CDR3 length: 15 residues. DNA for the CDR3: TGTGCTAGTGGGGCAAGACAGGGGAACACCGGGGAGCTGTTTTTT. Translated: CASGARQGNTGELFF.

V and J are TRBV2 and TRBJ2-5; 13 bases fit TRBD2. Germline V gives CDR1 SNHLY, CDR2 FYNNEI. CDR3 size: 16 residues. The J segment lost 5 bases and the V segment lost 11 bases, leaving 14 bases of the junction unmatched. The CDR3 sequence: CAGTGTSGVQGETQYF. CDR3 coding DNA: TGTGCCGGAACCGGGACTAGCGGGGTGCAGGGGGAGACCCAGTACTTC.

V and J are TRBV28 and TRBJ2-3; 10 bases align to TRBD2. V was pared by 5 bases and J by 0 bases, with 17 bases of the junction left unmatched. Germline values: CDR1 MDHEN, CDR2 SYDVKM. The CDR3 has 20 amino acids. CDR3 in DNA: TGTGCCAGCAGTCCCGTTCTAGCGGGGGCCTTCCTGATCAGCACAGATACGCAGTATTTT. Translating gives CASSPVLAGAFLISTDTQYF.

This sequence joins TRBV6-6 and TRBJ2-1; TRBD2 agrees at 7 bases. Germline CDR1 MNHNY, CDR2 SVGAGI (reference sequence). The CDR3 runs 15 residues. V gave up 5 bases and J gave up 2 bases; unmatched junction bases: 6. For the CDR3, the DNA is TGTGCCAGCAGTGATGAGCGGGGTCCCTACAATGAGCAGTTCTTC. It is translated as CASSDERGPYNEQFF.

This clone came up a few times. The chain couples TRBV21-1 to TRBJ2-7; the D call in the table, TRBD2, was not verified against the DNA. TRBV21-1 is a recognized pseudogene. This CDR3 contains 11 residues. CDR3 sequence: CASSNNYEQYV. The CDR3 DNA follows: TGTGCCAGCAGCAACAACTACGAGCAGTACGTC.

In its sample, this clone was seen once. This chain uses TRBV27 with TRBJ2-1; possible D gene TRBD1, 6 bases. V was clipped by 4 bases and J by 9 bases, with 16 bases between them. The CDR3 spans 14 residues. Germline V lookup: CDR1 MNHEY, CDR2 SMNVEV (reference sequence). Here the CDR3 reads CASSSLRTVGEQFF. CDR3 DNA sequence: TGTGCCAGCAGTTCCCTCCGGACAGTCGGTGAGCAGTTCTTC.

V gene TRBV5-8 combines with J gene TRBJ2-6; 8 positions match TRBD1. J gave up 2 bases and V 4 bases, and 2 bases lay outside the gene matches. CDR1 and CDR2 (germline): SGHTS, YDEGEE. The length of the CDR3 is 15 residues. The DNA of the CDR3 is TGTGCCAGCAGCCCCAGGGGGCCTGGGGCCAACGTCCTGACTTTC. Protein: CASSPRGPGANVLTF.

The rearrangement uses TRBV19 and TRBJ1-4; 7 positions match TRBD1. V lost 7 bases to trimming and J lost 7 bases; unmatched junction nucleotides: 12. CDR1 is LNHDA and CDR2 is SQIVND in the germline V gene (reference sequence). There are 15 residues in the CDR3. The CDR3 region is CASTPQGGVAEKLFF. In nucleotides, the CDR3 is TGTGCCAGTACCCCCCAGGGGGGGGTTGCTGAAAAACTGTTTTTT.

The rearrangement joins TRBV7-8 to TRBJ2-3; TRBD1 might be the D (6 bases). Trimming stripped 5 bases from V and 7 bases from J, with 10 bases between. CDR1 is SGHVS and CDR2 is FQNEAQ in the germline V gene. The CDR3 sequence is 12 residues long. This CDR3 is CASSNRVNTQYF. The CDR3 bases are TGTGCCAGCAGCAACAGGGTAAATACGCAGTATTTT.

This clone occurred once. The rearrangement links TRBV9 to TRBJ2-2; 7 bases match TRBD1. CDR1 is SGDLS and CDR2 is YYNGEE in the germline V gene. J lost 5 bases, V lost 2 bases, and 6 bases had no gene match. The CDR3 has 15 amino acids. CDR3 DNA sequence: TGTGCCAGCAGCGTCGGGACAGCCTTTACCGGGGAGCTGTTTTTT. It is translated as CASSVGTAFTGELFF.

The J gene is TRBJ1-1, the V gene TRBV30, with unresolved D. The V and J ends lost 3 bases and 5 bases respectively, with 19 bases between them. This CDR3 spans 15 amino acids. CDR1 and CDR2 from the germline V gene are GTSNPN and SVGIG (reference sequence). The CDR3 sequence is CAWSVVMAEVTEAFF. The DNA for the CDR3 is TGTGCCTGGAGCGTCGTTATGGCGGAGGTAACTGAAGCTTTCTTT.

This chain joins TRBV30 and TRBJ1-1; the D gene is possibly TRBD1 (5 bases). CDR1 and CDR2 from the germline V gene are GTSNPN and SVGIG (reference sequence). The CDR3 totals 14 residues. V gave up 2 bases and J gave up 10 bases, with 20 bases separating them. The CDR3 is CAWSRVGGVGGAFF. In DNA form, the CDR3 reads TGTGCCTGGAGTCGAGTGGGAGGGGTTGGGGGAGCTTTCTTT. Based on the CDR3 plus reference TRBV30 and TRBJ1-1, the full variable domain is SQTIHQWPATLVQPVGSPLSLECTVEGTSNPNLYWYRQAAGRGLQLLFYSVGIGQISSEVPQNLSASRPQDRQFILSSKKLLLSDSGFYLCAWSRVGGVGGAFFGQGTRLTVV.

The chain uses TRBV2 and TRBJ1-1, with 7 bases that match TRBD1. V dropped 4 bases and J dropped 4; count of bases not matched to a gene: 6. The CDR3 is made up of 14 amino acids. Germline V gene sequence: CDR1 SNHLY, CDR2 FYNNEI. The CDR3 loop is CASSGARGPTEAFF. In nucleotides, the CDR3 is TGTGCCAGCAGTGGAGCTAGGGGGCCCACTGAAGCTTTCTTT.

The J gene is TRBJ2-6, the V gene TRBV27, with D uncertain. The germline V gene encodes CDR1 MNHEY and CDR2 SMNVEV (reference sequence). The CDR3 sequence is 15 residues long. Trimming stripped 4 bases from V and 0 bases from J, with 7 bases between. The CDR3 is CASSSGNSGANVLTF. In DNA form, the CDR3 reads TGTGCCAGCAGTTCGGGCAACTCTGGGGCCAACGTCCTGACTTTC.

In nucleotides, the CDR3 is TGTGCCAGCAGCTTGAGCGGGTTTAATAATTCACCCCTCCACTTT. It codes for CASSLSGFNNSPLHF. This chain connects TRBV5-8 to TRBJ1-6; D uncertain. The CDR3 consists of 15 residues. Germline V gives CDR1 SGHTS, CDR2 YDEGEE. Trimming stripped 1 base from V and 5 bases from J, with 10 bases between.